This T cell receptor beta chain is from a study of CD8+CD57+ T cells in acquired aplastic anemia. CDR3 and TCR beta VDJ profiling relied on genomic DNA as the template. TCRdb used MiXCR to reprocess the reads, holding one entry per CDR3 protein. The sample has approximately 470,000 distinct CDR3 sequences, roughly 34% seen once. An expansion of CD8+CD57+ cells by flow cytometry had been shown in patients chosen for sequencing. Patients were therapy-naive when their blood was sampled. V lost 6 bases and J lost 1, with 10 bases in between. CDR1 is SQVTM, CDR2 ANQGSEA, per germline. The CDR3 has 12 amino acids. General study results and limits: The study identified roughly 31 CD8+ CDR3 sequences shared by patients and controls.

There are a few counts of this clonotype. Its antigen is unidentified. The sample was sorted CD4+, CD8+, or CD8+CD57+ T cells (not recorded which) from PBMCs. The chain combines TRBV29-1 with TRBJ2-7; D gene ambiguous. The clonotype was recovered from a human donor with aplastic anemia. DNA of the CDR3: TGCAGCGTCGACACACTATCCTACGAGCAGTACTTC. Protein sequence: CSVDTLSYEQYF.